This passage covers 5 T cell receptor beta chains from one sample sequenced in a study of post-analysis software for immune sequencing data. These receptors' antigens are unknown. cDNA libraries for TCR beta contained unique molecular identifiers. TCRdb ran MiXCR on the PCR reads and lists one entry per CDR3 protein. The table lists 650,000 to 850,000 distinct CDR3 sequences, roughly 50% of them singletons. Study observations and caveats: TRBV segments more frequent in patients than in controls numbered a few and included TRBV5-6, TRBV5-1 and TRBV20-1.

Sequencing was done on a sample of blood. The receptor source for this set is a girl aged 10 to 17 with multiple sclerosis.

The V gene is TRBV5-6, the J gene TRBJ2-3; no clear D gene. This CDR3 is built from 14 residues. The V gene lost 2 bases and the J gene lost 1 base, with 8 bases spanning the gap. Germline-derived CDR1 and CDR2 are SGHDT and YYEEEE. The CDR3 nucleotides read TGTGCCAGCAGCTTCTGGGTGGGCACAGATACGCAGTATTTT. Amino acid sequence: CASSFWVGTDTQYF.

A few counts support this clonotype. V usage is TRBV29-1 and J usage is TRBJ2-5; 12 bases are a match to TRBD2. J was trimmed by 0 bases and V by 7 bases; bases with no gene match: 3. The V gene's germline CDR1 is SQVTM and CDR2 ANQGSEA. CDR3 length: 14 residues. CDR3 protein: CSAGLAGNQETQYF. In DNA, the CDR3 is TGCAGCGCCGGACTAGCGGGGAACCAAGAGACCCAGTACTTC. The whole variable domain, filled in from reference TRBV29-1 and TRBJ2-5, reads SAVISQKPSRDICQRGTSLTIQCQVDSQVTMMFWYRQQPGQSLTLIATANQGSEATYESGFVIDKFPISRPNLTFSTLTVSNMSPEDSSIYLCSAGLAGNQETQYFGPGTRLLVL.

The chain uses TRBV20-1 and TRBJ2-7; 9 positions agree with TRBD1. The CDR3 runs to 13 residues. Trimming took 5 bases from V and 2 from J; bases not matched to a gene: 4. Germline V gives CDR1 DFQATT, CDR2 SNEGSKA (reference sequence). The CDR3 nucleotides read TGCAGTGCTTCCGACAGGGGGACCTACGAGCAGTACTTC. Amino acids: CSASDRGTYEQYF.

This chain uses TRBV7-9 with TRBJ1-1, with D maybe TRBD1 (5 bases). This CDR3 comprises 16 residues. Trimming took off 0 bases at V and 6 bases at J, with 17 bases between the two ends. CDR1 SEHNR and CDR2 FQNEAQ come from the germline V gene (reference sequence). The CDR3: CASSLAEGIRVAEAFF. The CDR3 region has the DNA TGTGCCAGCAGCTTAGCTGAGGGGATTAGGGTCGCTGAAGCTTTCTTT. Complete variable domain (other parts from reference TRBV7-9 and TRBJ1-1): DTGVSQNPRHKITKRGQNVTFRCDPISEHNRLYWYRQTLGQGPEFLTYFQNEAQLEKSRLLSDRFSAERPKGSFSTLEIQRTEQGDSAMYLCASSLAEGIRVAEAFFGQGTRLTVV.

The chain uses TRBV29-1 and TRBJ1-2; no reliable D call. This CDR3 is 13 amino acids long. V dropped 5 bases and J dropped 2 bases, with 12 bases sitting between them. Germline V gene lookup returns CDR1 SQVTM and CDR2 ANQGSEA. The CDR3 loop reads CSVYGGQNYGYTF. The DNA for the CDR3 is TGCAGCGTTTACGGCGGGCAGAACTATGGCTACACCTTC.